This T cell receptor beta chain derives from a study of T cells after yellow fever vaccination. The authors made TCR cDNA by 5'RACE template switching, adding a universal primer site and UMIs. TCRdb recomputed calls from the 5' RACE reads with MiXCR, one row per CDR3 protein. This table holds a few hundred thousand distinct CDR3 sequences, around 19% found once. Study-wide results and caveats: A minor fraction of clonotypes spanned both CD4 and CD8 compartments. Any FACS-sorted repertoire could hold abundant clonotypes that contaminate it from the bulk population. Subsequent to the booster, the majority of primary-vaccination clones reappeared (around 96% CD4, approximately 90% CD8).

The germline V and J ends were trimmed by 2 bases and 5 bases, with 12 bases remaining between them. Germline V gives CDR1 SGHTA, CDR2 FQGNSA. This CDR3 is built from 14 residues. In the case of this clonotype: Its antigen is not known.

This material consisted of PBMCs, taken before the yellow fever booster vaccination. The origin of this receptor is a young man who received the YFV17D yellow fever vaccine. The gene calls are TRBV7-2 and TRBJ2-5; D gene unclear. CDR3 sequence reads: CASSLNTGLETQYF. The CDR3 bases are TGTGCCAGCAGCTTAAATACCGGGTTGGAGACCCAGTACTTC.